This T cell receptor beta chain is from a study of T cells of healthy individuals. This clonotype was detected many times. TCRdb re-called the 5' RACE reads with MiXCR, one entry per CDR3 protein. Here the sample spans over 40,000 distinct CDR3 sequences, approximately 5% being singletons. Germline V gene data show CDR1 as LNHDA and CDR2 as SQIVND (reference sequence). The V end was cut by 8 bases, the J end by 0 bases, with 10 bases between. This CDR3 region has 13 residues. The clonotype comes from a human donor in good health. The V and J genes are TRBV19 and TRBJ1-1, with D possibly TRBD1 on 5 matching bases. CDR3 bases: TGTGCCAGTTGGGGACGGGTGAACACTGAAGCTTTCTTT. This gives the protein CASWGRVNTEAFF.